This T cell receptor (beta chain) was captured by sequencing in a study of T cells after yellow fever vaccination. Turning to the study itself: Each low-cell-number fraction was prepared by means of SMART-Seq v4 Ultra Low Input. Study results and limitations: Of the clonotypes, a small share occurred in both CD4 and CD8 compartments. Subsequent to the booster, the majority of primary-vaccination clones reappeared (roughly 95% CD4, 88% CD8).

Note on this clonotype: What it binds is unknown.

TCRdb passed the 5' RACE reads through MiXCR, listing each CDR3 protein once. The sample lists about 220,000 distinct CDR3 sequences; over 6.5% were seen once. The clonotype originates from a man aged 25-45 years who received the YFV17D yellow fever vaccine. This material consisted of CD4+ T cells sorted from PBMCs, taken on the day of the yellow fever booster vaccination.

CDR3 loop: CASSYTGEETQYF. CDR3 in DNA: TGTGCCAGCAGCTACACCGGCGAAGAGACCCAGTACTTC. The genes are TRBV11-2 and TRBJ2-5, with D unresolved. The V end was cut by 4 bases, the J end by 3 bases, with 9 bases between. The CDR3 totals 13 residues. Germline loops: CDR1 SGHAT, CDR2 FQNNGV. Combining the CDR3 with reference TRBV11-2 and TRBJ2-5 gives the whole variable domain EAGVAQSPRYKIIEKRQSVAFWCNPISGHATLYWYQQILGQGPKLLIQFQNNGVVDDSQLPKDRFSAERLKGVDSTLKIQPAKLEDSAVYLCASSYTGEETQYFGPGTRLLVL.